This entry concerns a single TCR beta chain. Its antigen is not identified. In germline, CDR1 is SGHDT, CDR2 YYEEEE. The V end lost 2 bases, the J end lost 3 bases, and 12 bases lay between the germline ends. The CDR3 sequence is 14 residues long. This record belongs to a study of T cell clones after liver transplantation. Study-wide context: Samples came from ITN030ST, which attempted immunosuppression withdrawal within 2 years of liver transplantation. As an antigen-independent comparator, third-party-reactive TCRbeta sequences came from pre-transplant mixed lymphocyte reactions.

Assay used: immunoSEQ multiplex PCR; TCRdb lists only in-frame clones, some missing. The repertoire holds some 11,000 clones, with roughly 69% as singletons. Study results and caveats: Migration into the graft, not deletion, may explain lost graft donor-reactive T cells.

This receptor was taken from a human patient who received a liver transplant. Some T cells may be transferred from the graft donor. The rearrangement joins TRBV5-6 to TRBJ2-7, with D maybe TRBD2 (5 bases). The starting material was CD8+ T cells from blood, obtained at the 22-month timepoint. DNA of the CDR3: TGTGCCAGCAGCTTAAGTCTAGCAGTCTACGAGCAGTACTTC. This gives the protein CASSLSLAVYEQYF.